A selection of T cell receptor beta chains follows, all from one sample in a study of response to subunit inactivated influenza vaccine. Via MiXCR, TCRdb re-called the RT-PCR reads, giving one row per CDR3 protein. Here the sample spans about 520,000 distinct CDR3 sequences, about 25% being singletons. The starting material was CD4+ T cells sorted from PBMCs, obtained 5 days after vaccination. These receptors all stem from a man aged 50-59 years who received an inactivated influenza vaccine. Each CDR3 is given with its conserved first and last residue. The order of the fields is clone size, D gene, J gene, V gene, CDR3 DNA, CDR3 protein. The D gene is left open where the match is weak. The size of a clone is reported for some rows only, either as once, few or many, or as a class for expanded clones.

size: many; D: -; J: TRBJ1-6; V: TRBV20-1; DNA: TGCAGTGCTAGATTCGTGACAGGTTTGAATTCACCCCTCCACTTT; CDR3: CSARFVTGLNSPLHF
size: -; D: -; J: TRBJ1-3; V: TRBV7-2; DNA: TGTGCCAGCAGCTTAGCGGTAGGAGGTTTCGTCTCTGGAAACACCATATATTTT; CDR3: CASSLAVGGFVSGNTIYF
size: few; D: TRBD2; J: TRBJ2-4; V: TRBV4-3; DNA: TGCGCCAGCAGCCAAGAAGGAAGGACTAGCGGGAGGGCCAAAAACATTCAGTACTTC; CDR3: CASSQEGRTSGRAKNIQYF
size: few; D: TRBD1; J: TRBJ2-7; V: TRBV28; DNA: TGTGCCAGCACCATCGGACAGGGGGTCTACGAGCAGTACTTC; CDR3: CASTIGQGVYEQYF
size: -; D: -; J: TRBJ1-1; V: TRBV29-1; DNA: TGCAGCGTTGTAGCCGACAAGAACACTGAAGCTTTCTTT; CDR3: CSVVADKNTEAFF
size: few; D: TRBD2; J: TRBJ2-5; V: TRBV12-3/TRBV12-4; DNA: TGTGCCAGCAGTTTTGGAGCGGGAGGCCAAGAGACCCAGTACTTC; CDR3: CASSFGAGGQETQYF
size: few; D: TRBD1; J: TRBJ2-4; V: TRBV5-1; DNA: TGCGCCAGCAGAAGGACAGGGGAAAACATTCAGTACTTC; CDR3: CASRRTGENIQYF
size: -; D: -; J: TRBJ1-5; V: TRBV2; DNA: TGTGCCAGCAGTGGGGGGGTGACGAAAGGCAATCAGCCCCAGCATTTT; CDR3: CASSGGVTKGNQPQHF
size: few; D: -; J: TRBJ2-7; V: TRBV12-3/TRBV12-4; DNA: TGTGCCAGCAGCCCTCAGACTGGGAGGGGGTACGAGCAGTACTTC; CDR3: CASSPQTGRGYEQYF
size: -; D: -; J: TRBJ1-4; V: TRBV7-9; DNA: TGTGCCAGCAGCTCACAGGCTCCTAATGAAAAACTGTTTTTT; CDR3: CASSSQAPNEKLFF
size: -; D: -; J: TRBJ2-3; V: TRBV20-1; DNA: TGCAGTTTCTTGAGAAGGGGCACAGATACGCAGTATTTT; CDR3: CSFLRRGTDTQYF
size: few; D: -; J: TRBJ2-1; V: TRBV7-8; DNA: TGTGCCAGCAGCTTTTACCGACTAGTGCAGGATGAGCAGTTCTTC; CDR3: CASSFYRLVQDEQFF
size: -; D: -; J: TRBJ2-7; V: TRBV6-2/TRBV6-3; DNA: TGTGCCAGCCGGGACCAGAACTACGAGCAGTACTTC; CDR3: CASRDQNYEQYF
size: -; D: -; J: TRBJ2-2; V: TRBV12-3/TRBV12-4; DNA: TGTGCCAGCAGTTTGGGCGGGGTGAACACCGGGGAGCTGTTTTTT; CDR3: CASSLGGVNTGELFF
size: few; D: -; J: TRBJ1-6; V: TRBV20-1; DNA: TGCAGTGCTAGAAAGGACGGGATTAATTCACCCCTCCACTTT; CDR3: CSARKDGINSPLHF
size: few; D: TRBD2; J: TRBJ2-3; V: TRBV6-2/TRBV6-3; DNA: TGTGCCAGCAGGGACGGGACTAGCGGGACAGATACGCAGTATTTT; CDR3: CASRDGTSGTDTQYF
size: -; D: TRBD2; J: TRBJ2-3; V: TRBV20-1; DNA: TGCAGTGCTAGAGATCCCCTAGCGGGAGTTTTGGATACGCAGTATTTT; CDR3: CSARDPLAGVLDTQYF
size: once; D: TRBD2; J: TRBJ2-3; V: TRBV7-8; DNA: TGTGCCAGCAGCCTCCCCAGGGGACTAGCGATACATACGCAGTATTTT; CDR3: CASSLPRGLAIHTQYF
size: -; D: TRBD2; J: TRBJ2-5; V: TRBV29-1; DNA: TGCAGCGTGGAAATAGCGGGAACTGGGGAGACCCAGTACTTC; CDR3: CSVEIAGTGETQYF
size: -; D: -; J: TRBJ2-7; V: TRBV18; DNA: TGTGCCAGCTCACCACCAAACAACTACTACGAGCAGTACTTC; CDR3: CASSPPNNYYEQYF
size: -; D: -; J: TRBJ2-6; V: TRBV20-1; DNA: TGCTGTGCTAGAGATTCGGCAAAGACTAACTCTGGGGCCAACGTCCTGACTTTC; CDR3: CCARDSAKTNSGANVLTF
size: -; D: TRBD1; J: TRBJ1-2; V: TRBV28; DNA: TGTGCCAGCACCCCGGGTCCAGGGGGCTATGGCTACACCTTC; CDR3: CASTPGPGGYGYTF
size: -; D: TRBD1; J: TRBJ2-5; V: TRBV7-9; DNA: TGTGCCAGCAGCTACAGATTGGGACAGGGGGCAGAGACCCAGTACTTC; CDR3: CASSYRLGQGAETQYF
size: few; D: -; J: TRBJ2-3; V: TRBV24-1; DNA: TGTGCCACCAGTCGGCGGGCGGACACAGATACGCAGTATTTT; CDR3: CATSRRADTDTQYF
size: -; D: -; J: TRBJ2-7; V: TRBV30; DNA: TGTGCCTGGAGCGACACCTACGAGCAGTACTTC; CDR3: CAWSDTYEQYF
size: -; D: -; J: TRBJ1-1; V: TRBV28; DNA: TGTGCCAGCACCCTCCGCGGGGGGAACACTGAAGCTTTCTTT; CDR3: CASTLRGGNTEAFF
size: few; D: -; J: TRBJ2-7; V: TRBV20-1; DNA: TGCAGTGCCAGCGGACGGTTGAGGAACGAGCAGTACTTC; CDR3: CSASGRLRNEQYF
size: -; D: -; J: TRBJ2-2; V: TRBV5-1; DNA: TGCGCCAGCAGCATGCAGGCCCCGTCGAACACCGGGGAGCTGTTTTTT; CDR3: CASSMQAPSNTGELFF
size: -; D: TRBD1; J: TRBJ1-2; V: TRBV27; DNA: TGTGCCAGCAGACAACAGGGGAACTATGGCTACACCTTC; CDR3: CASRQQGNYGYTF
size: -; D: -; J: TRBJ2-1; V: TRBV3-1; DNA: TGTGCCAGCAGCTCAACGGGGCATCGGGGTGCCTACAATGAGCAGTTCTTC; CDR3: CASSSTGHRGAYNEQFF
size: -; D: -; J: TRBJ2-2; V: TRBV7-9; DNA: TGTGCCAGCAGCCGTGGACTATCGAACACCGGGGAGCTGTTTTTT; CDR3: CASSRGLSNTGELFF
size: few; D: -; J: TRBJ1-1; V: TRBV15; DNA: TGTGCCACCCACCGGGGGACGGGCACTGAAGCTTTCTTT; CDR3: CATHRGTGTEAFF
size: many; D: TRBD2; J: TRBJ2-3; V: TRBV12-3/TRBV12-4; DNA: TGTGCCAGCAGTTTTTCTGGGGGGGGTGGGACAGATACGCAGTATTTT; CDR3: CASSFSGGGGTDTQYF
size: -; D: -; J: TRBJ2-1; V: TRBV20-1; DNA: TGCAGTGCCCCCTGGGGGACTCCGACGGGGCGGAGTGAGCAGTTCTTC; CDR3: CSAPWGTPTGRSEQFF
size: few; D: TRBD1; J: TRBJ2-7; V: TRBV18; DNA: TGTGCCAGCTCACCACCGATGACAGGGGCCGAGCAGTACTTC; CDR3: CASSPPMTGAEQYF
size: few; D: -; J: TRBJ1-2; V: TRBV7-2; DNA: TGTGCCAGCAGCTTAGTTAGGGAGGGGCAGGATGGCTACACCTTC; CDR3: CASSLVREGQDGYTF
size: few; D: TRBD1; J: TRBJ2-5; V: TRBV7-2; DNA: TGTGCCAGCAGCTTACACCGGGACAGGGGACAAGAGACCCAGTACTTC; CDR3: CASSLHRDRGQETQYF
size: -; D: -; J: TRBJ2-1; V: TRBV20-1; DNA: TGCAGTGCTAGAGGATCCCAACCCCGCGGGACCTACAATGAGCAGTTCTTC; CDR3: CSARGSQPRGTYNEQFF
size: -; D: -; J: TRBJ2-3; V: TRBV6-2/TRBV6-3; DNA: TGTGCCAGCAGTCACGGAGGATCTCCGGCCACAGATACGCAGTATTTT; CDR3: CASSHGGSPATDTQYF
size: few; D: TRBD2; J: TRBJ2-3; V: TRBV5-5; DNA: TGTGCCAGCAGCTGGGGGACTAGCGGCACAGATACGCAGTATTTT; CDR3: CASSWGTSGTDTQYF
size: -; D: -; J: TRBJ2-2; V: TRBV12-3/TRBV12-4; DNA: TGTGCCAGCAGTCCCCGAGCGAACACCGGGGAGCTGTTTTTT; CDR3: CASSPRANTGELFF
size: few; D: TRBD1; J: TRBJ1-6; V: TRBV6-5; DNA: TGTGCCAGCAGTTTTTGGACAGGGGCAAGTTCACCCCTCCACTTT; CDR3: CASSFWTGASSPLHF
size: -; D: -; J: TRBJ1-2; V: TRBV11-2; DNA: TGTGCCAGCAGCTCGGACCTTGGAAGCGGCTACACCTTC; CDR3: CASSSDLGSGYTF
size: few; D: -; J: TRBJ2-7; V: TRBV7-2; DNA: TGTGCCAGCACCGTCGCGGGGCCCTACGAGCAGTACTTC; CDR3: CASTVAGPYEQYF
size: many; D: -; J: TRBJ2-7; V: TRBV20-1; DNA: TGCAGTGCTAGACACCGCCACGAGCAGTACTTC; CDR3: CSARHRHEQYF
size: few; D: TRBD2; J: TRBJ2-5; V: TRBV7-3; DNA: TGTGCCAGCAGCGTTACCGGGACTAGAAGAGAGACCCAGTACTTC; CDR3: CASSVTGTRRETQYF
size: -; D: -; J: TRBJ1-1; V: TRBV6-5; DNA: TGTGCCAGCAGTTACTATCAGGGTGGGGCAGCTTTCTTT; CDR3: CASSYYQGGAAFF
size: -; D: -; J: TRBJ1-6; V: TRBV12-3/TRBV12-4; DNA: TGTGCCAGCAGTCCTGGGGGGGTAGGATATTCACCCCTCCACTTT; CDR3: CASSPGGVGYSPLHF